A selection of T cell receptor beta chains follows, all from one sample in a study of human T cells and chemical hapten exposure. TCRdb analysed the RACE reads with MiXCR anew, one entry per CDR3 protein. The sample holds approximately 90,000 distinct CDR3 sequences, roughly 12% seen once. The specimen was whole blood, collected in connection with sensitization to the hapten diphenylcyclopropenone (DPC). These receptor sequences come from a woman between 40 and 50 years old with alopecia areata. Some clones in this sample may be carry-over from other donors' samples. The CDR3 runs from the conserved cysteine through the conserved F or W. Each record gives: J gene, V gene, clone size, D gene, CDR3 protein, CDR3 DNA. The D gene is left open where the match is weak. Some rows have no size entry. The others give once, few or many, or a class for an expanded clone.

TRBJ2-7 TRBV7-9 . TRBD2 CASSLGLAGDEQYF TGTGCCAGCAGCTTGGGACTAGCGGGAGACGAGCAGTACTTC
TRBJ1-5 TRBV30 few . CAWSAGDQPQHF TGTGCCTGGAGTGCAGGGGATCAGCCCCAGCATTTT
TRBJ2-7 TRBV11-1 . . CASSLMSGSSYEQYF TGTGCCAGCAGCTTAATGAGCGGATCGTCCTACGAGCAGTACTTC
TRBJ2-7 TRBV7-2 many . CASSPEQGSYEQYF TGTGCCAGCAGCCCCGAACAGGGCTCCTACGAGCAGTACTTC
TRBJ2-5 TRBV19 many TRBD1 CASSGSGTGQETQYF TGTGCCAGTAGTGGGTCCGGGACAGGCCAAGAGACCCAGTACTTC
TRBJ2-3 TRBV7-2 few . CASSGATDTQYF TGTGCCAGCAGCGGGGCTACAGATACGCAGTATTTT
TRBJ2-2 TRBV6-5 . . CASSHRVQRRKTGELFF TGTGCCAGCAGCCACAGGGTTCAGCGGCGTAAGACCGGGGAGCTGTTTTTT
TRBJ2-3 TRBV28 . TRBD2 CASSFSGRSDTQYF TGTGCCAGCAGTTTCAGCGGGAGGTCAGATACGCAGTATTTT
TRBJ2-1 TRBV10-3 . . CAISDRGYEQFF TGTGCCATCAGTGACAGGGGCTATGAGCAGTTCTTC
TRBJ2-1 TRBV30 many TRBD1 CAWRPGGYNEQFF TGTGCCTGGAGGCCAGGGGGATACAATGAGCAGTTCTTC
TRBJ1-1 TRBV29-1 . . CSVGRANTEAFF TGCAGCGTTGGCAGAGCGAACACTGAAGCTTTCTTT
TRBJ2-7 TRBV20-1 many TRBD1 CSARVGTVTYEQYF TGCAGTGCTAGAGTCGGGACAGTGACCTACGAGCAGTACTTC
TRBJ2-3 TRBV10-3 few TRBD2 CAIRGLAGGPARGTDTQYF TGTGCCATCAGGGGACTAGCGGGAGGACCGGCTAGGGGGACAGATACGCAGTATTTT
TRBJ2-3 TRBV28 many TRBD2 CASSDSGRPDTQYF TGTGCCAGCAGTGACAGCGGGAGGCCCGATACGCAGTATTTT
TRBJ2-1 TRBV7-7 once TRBD2 CASSLGTSGRGNEQFF TGTGCTAGCAGCTTAGGCACTAGCGGGAGAGGAAATGAGCAGTTCTTC
TRBJ1-6 TRBV7-9 few . CASSKDPANSPLHF TGTGCCAGCAGCAAAGACCCGGCAAATTCACCCCTCCACTTT
TRBJ1-1 TRBV6-6 many . CASSSRVDTEAFF TGTGCCAGCAGCTCCAGGGTTGACACTGAAGCTTTCTTT
TRBJ1-4 TRBV20-1 many TRBD1 CSASTGTAPATNEKLFF TGCAGTGCTAGCACCGGGACAGCCCCTGCAACTAATGAAAAACTGTTTTTT
TRBJ1-1 TRBV5-5 many . CASSLWQDLTEAFF TGTGCCAGCAGCTTGTGGCAGGATCTCACTGAAGCTTTCTTT
TRBJ1-2 TRBV27 few . CASSLTWEYGYTF TGTGCCAGCAGTTTAACATGGGAGTATGGCTACACCTTC